A selection of T cell receptor beta chains follows, all from one sample in a study of blood T cell repertoires in COVID-19. The data were produced by immunoSEQ multiplex PCR, yet TCRdb's version contains in-frame clones alone and is incomplete. The sample holds about 50,000 clones; 84% are singletons and the top ten take 8.8%. Material: peripheral blood. These receptors were obtained from a man aged 55 to 69 with acute or convalescent COVID-19. Both conserved end residues are part of each CDR3. A D gene is named only where the DNA matches it firmly. For some rows the clone size is stated as once, few or many, or as a class when expanded; others skip it.

TGTGCCAGCAGCTTGGATGGAGGGGTGGGACACACTGAAGCTTTCTTT,CASSLDGGVGHTEAFF,-,TRBV5-4,TRBJ1-1,-
TGCGCCAGCAGCTTCCAGGGGGCCACCTACGAGCAGTACTTC,CASSFQGATYEQYF,TRBD1,TRBV5-1,TRBJ2-7,-
TGTGCCAGCAGTCTTCTGGGTGGGAGCTCCTACGAGCAGTACTTC,CASSLLGGSSYEQYF,-,TRBV6-2/TRBV6-3,TRBJ2-7,-
TGTGCCAGCAGGATTACAGGGGATAGCAATCAGCCCCAGCATTTT,CASRITGDSNQPQHF,TRBD1,TRBV6-5,TRBJ1-5,once
TGTGCCAGCAGCTCCCCCCCGGGACAGGGAATGCGGGTCAATCAGCCCCAGCATTTT,CASSSPPGQGMRVNQPQHF,TRBD1,TRBV7-2,TRBJ1-5,-
TGTGCCAGCCGCCCGGGGGAGGGGCAGGGGACCGGGGAGCTGTTTTTT,CASRPGEGQGTGELFF,-,TRBV9,TRBJ2-2,-
TGTGCCAGCGCGCCAAGGGGGAACACTGAAGCTTTCTTT,CASAPRGNTEAFF,-,TRBV6-5,TRBJ1-1,-
TGTGCCAGCAGTGACAGTGGCTGGGCGACGAACACCGGGGAGCTGTTTTTT,CASSDSGWATNTGELFF,-,TRBV9,TRBJ2-2,-
TGTGCCAGCAGCCCTCGGACAGCATCTGGAAACACCATATATTTT,CASSPRTASGNTIYF,-,TRBV7-2,TRBJ1-3,-
TGCGCCAGCTGCAAGACAGGCACAGATACGCAGTATTTT,CASCKTGTDTQYF,-,TRBV5-1,TRBJ2-3,-
TGTGCCAGCAGCGTAGCCGGGGTAGGAACTGAAGCTTTCTTT,CASSVAGVGTEAFF,-,TRBV9,TRBJ1-1,-